This is a list of T cell receptor beta chains from one sample in a study of blood T cell repertoires in COVID-19. TCRdb's copy holds only in-frame clones and misses some; the assay was immunoSEQ multiplex PCR. The sample yields about 100,000 clones, approximately 89% seen once. Sequenced material: peripheral blood. These receptors were obtained from a man at least 80 years old with acute or convalescent COVID-19. Each CDR3 is given with its conserved first and last residue. D genes are given only for firm matches. Clone size is stated in some rows and not others, as once, few, many or a class when expanded.

abundance | d_gene | j_gene | v_gene | CDR3aa | CDR3nt
. | TRBD1 | TRBJ2-2 | TRBV29-1 | CSALGQGGTGELFF | TGCAGCGCCCTAGGACAGGGTGGGACCGGGGAGCTGTTTTTT
. | . | TRBJ2-7 | TRBV28 | CASSLLDTRSYEQYF | TGTGCCAGCAGTTTGTTGGACACCCGCTCCTACGAGCAGTACTTC
. | . | TRBJ1-1 | TRBV11-2 | CASSFGAQGSNTEAFF | TGTGCCAGCAGCTTTGGGGCTCAGGGGTCGAACACTGAAGCTTTCTTT
. | TRBD2 | TRBJ2-7 | TRBV15 | CATSRLAGGYEQYF | TGTGCCACCAGCAGACTAGCGGGAGGTTACGAGCAGTACTTC
. | TRBD1 | TRBJ2-7 | TRBV11-1 | CASSPDRVESYEQYF | TGTGCCAGCAGTCCGGACAGGGTGGAGTCGTACGAGCAGTACTTC
. | TRBD1 | TRBJ1-1 | TRBV5-1 | CASSLGAGGNTEAFF | TGCGCCAGCAGCTTGGGCGCAGGGGGGAACACTGAAGCTTTCTTT
. | . | TRBJ1-6 | TRBV30 | CACSTGVYNSPLHF | TGTGCCTGCTCGACAGGAGTTTATAATTCACCCCTCCACTTT
. | TRBD1 | TRBJ1-1 | TRBV19 | CASSIAWDRESEAFF | TGTGCCAGTAGTATAGCCTGGGACAGAGAGTCTGAAGCTTTCTTT
. | . | TRBJ2-2 | TRBV9 | CASSVAGQNTGELFF | TGTGCCAGCAGCGTAGCGGGACAGAACACCGGGGAGCTGTTTTTT
. | . | TRBJ2-1 | TRBV9 | CASSAGSSYNEQFF | TGTGCCAGCAGCGCCGGGAGCTCCTACAATGAGCAGTTCTTC
. | . | TRBJ1-1 | TRBV2 | CASRDRMNTEAFF | TGTGCCAGCAGGGACAGAATGAACACTGAAGCTTTCTTT
. | TRBD2 | TRBJ2-5 | TRBV6-4 | CATRTSVQTQYF | TGTGCCACCAGAACTAGCGTCCAGACCCAGTACTTC
. | . | TRBJ2-2 | TRBV7-2 | CASSSGGANTGELFF | TGTGCCAGCAGCTCCGGCGGGGCGAACACCGGGGAGCTGTTTTTT
. | . | TRBJ2-7 | TRBV5-4 | CASSLPNYEQYF | TGTGCCAGCAGCTTGCCCAATTACGAGCAGTACTTC
once | . | TRBJ1-2 | TRBV4-3 | CASSQRGGGLYGYTF | TGCGCCAGCAGCCAAAGAGGGGGGGGGCTTTATGGCTACACCTTC
. | TRBD1 | TRBJ1-2 | TRBV10-3 | CAISEAGTGLKYGYTF | TGTGCCATCAGTGAGGCGGGGACAGGGCTTAAATATGGCTACACCTTC
. | TRBD2 | TRBJ2-7 | TRBV7-8 | CASSHRAGISYEQYF | TGTGCCAGCAGCCACCGAGCGGGGATCTCCTACGAGCAGTACTTC
. | . | TRBJ1-1 | TRBV2 | CASRRGWNTEAFF | TGTGCCAGCCGCCGGGGGTGGAACACTGAAGCTTTCTTT
. | TRBD1 | TRBJ1-5 | TRBV7-2 | CASSLGQGYQPQHF | TGTGCCAGCAGCTTGGGACAGGGCTATCAGCCCCAGCATTTT
. | TRBD1 | TRBJ1-5 | TRBV19 | CASSIAGTGINQPQHF | TGTGCCAGTAGTATAGCCGGGACAGGGATAAATCAGCCCCAGCATTTT
. | . | TRBJ2-2 | TRBV14 | CASSQVTKNTGELFF | TGTGCCAGCAGCCAAGTTACAAAGAACACCGGGGAGCTGTTTTTT
. | TRBD2 | TRBJ2-7 | TRBV19 | CASSIDSTSGGFIF | TGTGCCAGTAGTATAGACTCTACTAGCGGGGGCTTCATATTC
few | . | TRBJ1-2 | TRBV3-1/TRBV3-2 | CASSPLAGQVYGYTF | TGTGCCAGCAGCCCCCTGGCGGGGCAGGTTTACGGCTACACCTTC
. | . | TRBJ2-7 | TRBV5-4 | CASSLGPGSYEQYF | TGTGCCAGCAGCTTGGGCCCAGGGTCTTACGAGCAGTACTTC
. | TRBD2 | TRBJ2-3 | TRBV27 | CASSFRASGGADTQYF | TGTGCCAGCAGTTTTCGGGCTAGCGGGGGTGCAGATACGCAGTATTTT
once | . | TRBJ1-1 | TRBV10-3 | CAITGEDKGETEAFF | TGTGCCATCACGGGGGAAGATAAGGGAGAGACTGAAGCTTTCTTT
. | TRBD1 | TRBJ1-2 | TRBV5-6 | CASSSPDRVYNYGYTF | TGTGCCAGCAGCTCACCGGACAGGGTCTATAACTATGGCTACACCTTC
. | TRBD1 | TRBJ1-5 | TRBV6-6 | CASRGQGGQPQHF | TGTGCCAGCAGGGGACAGGGTGGTCAGCCCCAGCATTTT
. | TRBD2 | TRBJ2-3 | TRBV14 | CASSAIGTSGRMNTQYF | TGTGCCAGCAGCGCTATAGGGACTAGCGGGAGGATGAATACGCAGTATTTT
. | TRBD1 | TRBJ2-3 | TRBV5-4 | CASSFGQVFSDTQYF | TGTGCCAGCAGCTTCGGACAGGTGTTTTCAGATACGCAGTATTTT